What follows are 4 T cell receptor beta chains derived from one specimen sequenced in a study of T cell clones after liver transplantation. Clones were read by immunoSEQ multiplex PCR, and TCRdb kept only the in-frame ones, dropping some. The data contain roughly 80,000 clones, roughly 85% of them seen just once; the ten biggest clones take up 0.45% to 0.6%. This specimen consisted of CD4+ T cells from blood, obtained 45 to 46 months after liver transplant. These receptors originate from a human patient who received a liver transplant. Some T cells could come from the graft donor.

V is TRBV11-2 and J is TRBJ2-1, with 11 nucleotides matching TRBD2. The CDR3 spans 18 residues. Germline CDR1 SGHAT, CDR2 FQNNGV. Germline trimming cut 1 base from V and 8 bases from J; bases unmatched to any gene: 13. The CDR3 reads CASSLGITTSGRTHEQFF. In DNA form, the CDR3 reads TGTGCCAGCAGCTTAGGCATCACAACTAGCGGGAGAACTCATGAGCAGTTCTTC.

The chain uses TRBV7-6 and TRBJ1-5, with TRBD1 matching over 10 bases. J was trimmed by 10 bases and V by 5 bases; bases with no gene match: 8. The CDR3 length is 14 residues. The germline gives CDR1 SGHVS, CDR2 FNYEAQ. The CDR3 DNA is TGTGCCAGCAGCAAGACAGGGGGCATCAGCCCCCAGCATTTT. Protein sequence: CASSKTGGISPQHF.

J is TRBJ1-1 and V is TRBV18; D is unresolved. Germline assignment: CDR1 KGHSH and CDR2 LQKENI. There are 14 residues in the CDR3. Trimming left V 3 bases short and J 3 bases short, with 11 bases between. Here the CDR3 DNA reads TGTGCCAGCTCACCCCAGACCGGGGACACTGAAGCTTTCTTT. Amino acids: CASSPQTGDTEAFF.

This chain connects TRBV5-8 to TRBJ1-5; D may be TRBD1 (5 bases). The CDR3 covers 13 residues. V lost 7 bases and J 4 bases, leaving 12 bases between the germline ends. Germline assignment: CDR1 SGHTS and CDR2 YDEGEE. CDR3 sequence (DNA): TGTGCCAGCTCCGGGTGGGGGAATCAGCCCCAGCATTTT. Residues: CASSGWGNQPQHF.